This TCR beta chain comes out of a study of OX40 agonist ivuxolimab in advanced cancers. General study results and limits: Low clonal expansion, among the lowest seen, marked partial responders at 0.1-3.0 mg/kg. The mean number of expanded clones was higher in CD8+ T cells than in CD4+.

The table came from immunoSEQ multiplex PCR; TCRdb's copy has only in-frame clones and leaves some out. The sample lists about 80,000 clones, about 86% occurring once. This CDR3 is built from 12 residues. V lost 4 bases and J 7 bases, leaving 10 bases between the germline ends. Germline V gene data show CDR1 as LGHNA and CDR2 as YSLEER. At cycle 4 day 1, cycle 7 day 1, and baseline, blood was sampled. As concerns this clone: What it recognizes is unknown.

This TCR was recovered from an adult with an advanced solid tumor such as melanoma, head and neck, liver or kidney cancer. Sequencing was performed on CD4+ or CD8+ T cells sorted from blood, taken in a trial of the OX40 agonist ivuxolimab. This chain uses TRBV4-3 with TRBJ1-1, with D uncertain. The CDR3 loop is CASSPPPHEAFF. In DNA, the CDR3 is TGCGCCAGCAGCCCCCCCCCGCATGAAGCTTTCTTT.